Listed below are T cell receptor beta chains from one sample, sequenced in a study of regulatory T cells in long-lasting Graves disease. TCRdb reanalysed the multiplex PCR reads using MiXCR and keeps one entry per CDR3 protein. This sample has over 350,000 distinct CDR3 sequences, with 20% found just once. Here the sequenced sample was peripheral blood mononuclear cells (PBMCs), taken when the disease was refractory, from a patient treated with antithyroid drugs. These receptor sequences come from a female donor with Graves disease. CDR3s include the opening cysteine and the closing phenylalanine or tryptophan. D genes are given only for firm matches. The listing skips clone size in some rows; elsewhere it reads once, few, many or a size class.

.	many	TRBV6-9	TRBJ2-5	CASSSFGIGYQETQYF	TGTGCCAGCAGTTCTTTTGGCATAGGGTACCAAGAGACCCAGTACTTC
.	many	TRBV6-5	TRBJ2-5	CASSSDFQETQYF	TGTGCCAGCAGTTCAGACTTTCAAGAGACCCAGTACTTC
.	.	TRBV10-2	TRBJ2-5	CASREGYQLTQYF	TGCGCCAGCAGGGAGGGGTACCAGTTGACCCAGTACTTC
.	.	TRBV2	TRBJ2-2	CASSEWGTGELFF	TGTGCCAGCAGTGAATGGGGTACCGGGGAGCTGTTTTTT
.	few	TRBV7-9	TRBJ2-7	CASSKGWEQYF	TGTGCCAGCAGCAAAGGGTGGGAGCAGTACTTC
TRBD1	.	TRBV5-1	TRBJ2-5	CASSADRGLGQETQYF	TGCGCCAGCAGCGCGGACAGGGGGCTTGGCCAAGAGACCCAGTACTTC
.	few	TRBV5-5	TRBJ1-2	CASSPPRINYGYTF	TGTGCCAGCAGCCCCCCCAGGATAAACTATGGCTACACCTTC
.	.	TRBV19	TRBJ2-5	CASSQSGVGYQETQYF	TGTGCCAGTTCACAGTCAGGGGTCGGCTATCAAGAGACCCAGTACTTC
TRBD1	few	TRBV9	TRBJ1-2	CASSPRTGETYGYTF	TGTGCCAGCAGCCCCAGGACAGGGGAGACCTATGGCTACACCTTC
.	many	TRBV7-9	TRBJ2-7	CASGTEGAYEQYF	TGTGCCAGCGGTACGGAGGGGGCCTACGAGCAGTACTTC
TRBD1	few	TRBV20-1	TRBJ2-7	CSASDRVTYEQYF	TGCAGTGCTTCCGACAGGGTTACCTACGAGCAGTACTTC
.	many	TRBV24-1	TRBJ2-2	CATRAPGNTGELFF	TGTGCCACCAGAGCCCCGGGGAACACCGGGGAGCTGTTTTTT
.	few	TRBV5-4	TRBJ2-3	CASSYLSTDTQYF	TGTGCCAGCAGCTACCTTAGCACAGATACGCAGTATTTT
.	few	TRBV4-1	TRBJ2-7	CASSQDPEDTRYEQYF	TGCGCCAGCAGCCAAGATCCAGAGGACACCCGCTACGAGCAGTACTTC
.	.	TRBV6-2/TRBV6-3	TRBJ2-3	CASSYSRAVGDTDTQYF	TGTGCCAGCAGTTACTCGAGGGCAGTTGGGGACACAGATACGCAGTATTTT
.	.	TRBV5-5	TRBJ1-1	CASSIARPAGNTEAFF	TGTGCCAGCAGCATCGCCCGGCCGGCAGGGAACACTGAAGCTTTCTTT
.	few	TRBV6-1	TRBJ1-4	CASSEGGTANEKLFF	TGTGCCAGCAGTGAGGGGGGAACGGCTAATGAAAAACTGTTTTTT
TRBD2	many	TRBV28	TRBJ2-7	CATLTGGRTSYEQYF	TGTGCCACCCTAACGGGCGGGAGGACCTCCTACGAGCAGTACTTC
TRBD2	once	TRBV7-3	TRBJ2-3	CASSPRVAGPTDTQYF	TGTGCCAGCAGCCCCCGGGTAGCGGGACCCACAGATACGCAGTATTTT
.	.	TRBV6-1	TRBJ1-5	CASTEGGVQPQHF	TGTGCCAGCACCGAAGGAGGGGTTCAGCCCCAGCATTTT
.	few	TRBV5-1	TRBJ1-2	CASGDGLSGYTF	TGCGCCAGCGGCGACGGGCTTTCTGGCTACACCTTC
.	few	TRBV6-5	TRBJ2-7	CASSYYLEQYF	TGTGCCAGCAGTTACTATTTAGAGCAGTACTTC
.	many	TRBV6-9	TRBJ2-7	CASSYIGTWGYEQYF	TGTGCCAGCAGTTACATCGGGACTTGGGGCTACGAGCAGTACTTC
TRBD1	.	TRBV7-9	TRBJ2-3	CASSDGQVYTDTQYF	TGTGCCAGCAGCGACGGACAGGTCTACACAGATACGCAGTATTTT
TRBD1	many	TRBV7-9	TRBJ2-7	CASSSDRASYEQYF	TGTGCCAGCAGCTCGGACAGGGCGTCCTACGAGCAGTACTTC
TRBD1	few	TRBV24-1	TRBJ1-5	CATSPGGGQPQHF	TGTGCCACCAGTCCAGGGGGCGGTCAGCCCCAGCATTTT
.	.	TRBV20-1	TRBJ1-1	CSSPGAPPNTEAFF	TGCAGTTCACCGGGCGCCCCCCCGAACACTGAAGCTTTCTTT
.	.	TRBV29-1	TRBJ2-5	CSVVGGQETQYF	TGCAGCGTTGTGGGCGGGCAAGAGACCCAGTACTTC
.	many	TRBV11-1	TRBJ1-1	CASSIGDTEAFF	TGTGCCAGCAGCATCGGGGACACTGAAGCTTTCTTT
.	many	TRBV6-1	TRBJ1-1	CASRAGSLNTEAFF	TGTGCCAGCAGGGCAGGGTCACTGAACACTGAAGCTTTCTTT
TRBD1	.	TRBV6-1	TRBJ2-7	CASRDRALGSYEQYF	TGTGCCAGCCGGGACAGGGCGTTAGGGTCCTACGAGCAGTACTTC
.	many	TRBV28	TRBJ2-5	CASSGRGPHQETQYF	TGTGCCAGCAGTGGTCGCGGCCCGCACCAAGAGACCCAGTACTTC
.	few	TRBV12-3/TRBV12-4	TRBJ2-1	CASSPPTYNEQFF	TGTGCCAGCAGCCCACCAACGTACAATGAGCAGTTCTTC
TRBD2	many	TRBV2	TRBJ2-7	CASSGLAGGPGEQYF	TGTGCCAGCAGTGGACTAGCGGGAGGGCCGGGGGAGCAGTACTTC
.	.	TRBV7-2	TRBJ2-4	CASSQGSGPAKNIQYF	TGTGCCAGCAGCCAAGGGTCGGGGCCAGCCAAAAACATTCAGTACTTC
TRBD2	many	TRBV10-3	TRBJ2-7	CAISDTGGRVGEQYF	TGTGCCATCAGTGATACGGGAGGGCGGGTAGGAGAGCAGTACTTC
.	many	TRBV27	TRBJ2-1	CASGSLKQARFTNEQFF	TGTGCCAGCGGGAGTCTTAAACAGGCCAGATTTACCAATGAGCAGTTCTTC
TRBD1	many	TRBV20-1	TRBJ2-5	CSAQRGLETQYF	TGCAGTGCTCAGAGGGGGCTAGAGACCCAGTACTTC
.	many	TRBV11-1	TRBJ2-7	CASSRGGAAYEQYF	TGTGCCAGCAGCCGAGGGGGGGCAGCCTACGAGCAGTACTTC
TRBD1	.	TRBV30	TRBJ2-7	CAWSVIQGSYEQYF	TGTGCCTGGAGTGTGATACAGGGGAGCTACGAGCAGTACTTC
TRBD2	.	TRBV5-1	TRBJ2-5	CASSRPGTSGGQETQYF	TGCGCCAGCAGCCGACCAGGGACTAGCGGGGGCCAAGAGACCCAGTACTTC
TRBD1	.	TRBV28	TRBJ1-1	CASSRDREDRAFF	TGTGCCAGCAGTCGGGACAGGGAGGATAGAGCTTTCTTT
TRBD2	.	TRBV7-2	TRBJ2-7	CASSLECGRAYEQYF	TGTGCCAGCAGCTTGGAATGTGGGAGGGCCTACGAGCAGTACTTC
.	.	TRBV7-2	TRBJ1-2	CASSPRRQGYGYTF	TGTGCCAGCAGCCCCCGGCGGCAGGGTTATGGCTACACCTTC
.	few	TRBV5-5	TRBJ1-6	CASSLVGLNSPLHF	TGTGCCAGCAGCTTGGTCGGCCTTAATTCACCCCTCCACTTT
.	.	TRBV18	TRBJ1-1	CASSFSDTEAFF	TGTGCCAGCTCTTTTTCCGACACTGAAGCTTTCTTT
.	many	TRBV19	TRBJ1-2	CASRAVDYGYTF	TGTGCCAGTAGGGCCGTGGACTATGGCTACACCTTC
TRBD1	.	TRBV20-1	TRBJ1-1	CSAARNRGFTEAFF	TGCAGTGCTGCTCGCAACAGGGGCTTCACTGAAGCTTTCTTT
.	.	TRBV4-1	TRBJ1-2	CASSPGTSAGYGYTF	TGCGCCAGCAGCCCTGGGACATCGGCGGGCTATGGCTACACCTTC
.	.	TRBV19	TRBJ1-2	CASSQQQGLTDGYTF	TGTGCCAGTAGCCAACAACAGGGTTTAACGGATGGCTACACCTTC
.	few	TRBV7-9	TRBJ1-5	CATAGGAGDQPQHF	TGTGCCACCGCCGGAGGGGCTGGGGATCAGCCCCAGCATTTT
.	many	TRBV15	TRBJ2-7	CATSREGPYEQYF	TGTGCCACCAGCAGAGAGGGCCCGTACGAGCAGTACTTC